This TCR beta chain was documented in a study of T-cell reconstitution after alpha-beta-depleted transplantation in children listed by TCRdb under 2016. For the wider study: The study quantitatively tracked T-cell immune reconstitution after TCRalphabeta/CD19-depleted allogeneic hematopoietic cell transplantation in children using TCR repertoire profiling.

Paper-wide results and their limitations: Over the following months the frequencies of hyperexpanded clones went down, and after one year T-cell counts and TCRbeta diversity were mostly credited to newly produced T cells. In some patients, high TCRbeta diversity at day 60 was attributed to recipient T cells and intrathymic progenitors that had survived conditioning. About two months after transplant, the apparently early recovery of alphabetaT-cell counts reportedly depended on just several hundred clones that had expanded rapidly and came from non-depleted graft cells.

Comments on this clonotype: The antigen it binds to is not known. The sample holds no much larger clone one base away, and base qualities are not on file.

Clipping removes 4 bases from V and 3 bases from J, with 11 as the unmatched junction base count. Measured from the cysteine to the phenylalanine, the CDR3 is 17 residues long. Of all the DNA, just the CDR3 is kept, 51 bases in frame from base 1. Taken from the germline V gene (reference sequence), the CDR1 and CDR2 loops are LGHDT and YNNKEL. Library prep was done by PCR. TCRdb lists the instrument as Illumina HiSeq 2500. TCR libraries were prepared with molecular barcoding, using unique molecular identifiers to normalize TCRbeta repertoire quantification. TCRdb itself trimmed the public reads at Q25 with fastp, ran MiXCR and retained productive beta chains. For every CDR3 protein sequence, its rows merge into one entry that carries the most common genes and DNA. This sample lists about 830,000 distinct CDR3 sequences; roughly 15% were detected once. The ten largest make up under 6% of the sample.

This specimen's treatment or condition label, per the study, means: allogeneic hematopoietic cell transplantation with graft depleted of TCRalphabeta T cells and CD19 B cells. The children who served as transplant recipients had been given grafts of TCRalphabeta/CD19-depleted allogeneic hematopoietic cells. Here the sequenced sample was PBMCs, mostly from graft donor cells, taken 360 days after TCRalphabeta/CD19-depleted stem cell transplant. The rearrangement combines TRBV3-1 with TRBJ2-5; the junction holds 10 bases that match TRBD2. The TCR comes from a male patient aged 10-17 years who had a stem cell transplant for acute lymphoblastic leukemia, so the T cells may come from the graft donor. The nucleotide sequence reads as follows: TGTGCCAGCAGCCCAATTGTCCCGGGACTAGCGAAAGAGACCCAGTACTTC. Its translation is CASSPIVPGLAKETQYF.